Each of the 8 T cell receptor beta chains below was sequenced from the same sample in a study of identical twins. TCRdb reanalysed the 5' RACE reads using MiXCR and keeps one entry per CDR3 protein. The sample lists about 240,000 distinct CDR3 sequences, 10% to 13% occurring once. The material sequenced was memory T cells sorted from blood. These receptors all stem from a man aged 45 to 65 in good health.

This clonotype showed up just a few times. CDR3 DNA: TGCGCCAGCAGCTCGGCCGGGAGAGAAACCGGGGAGCTGTTTTTT. Protein product: CASSSAGRETGELFF. V is TRBV5-1 and J is TRBJ2-2; possible D gene TRBD2, 6 bases. The CDR3 totals 15 residues. The germline V gene has CDR1 SGHRS and CDR2 YFSETQ. The V and J ends lost 3 bases and 5 bases respectively, with 14 bases between them.

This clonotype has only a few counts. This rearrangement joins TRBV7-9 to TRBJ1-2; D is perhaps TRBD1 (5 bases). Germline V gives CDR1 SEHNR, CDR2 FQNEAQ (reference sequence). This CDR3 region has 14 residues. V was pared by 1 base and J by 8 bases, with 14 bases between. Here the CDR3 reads CASSLVTGPPGYTF. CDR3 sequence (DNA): TGTGCCAGCAGCTTAGTAACGGGACCCCCGGGCTACACCTTC.

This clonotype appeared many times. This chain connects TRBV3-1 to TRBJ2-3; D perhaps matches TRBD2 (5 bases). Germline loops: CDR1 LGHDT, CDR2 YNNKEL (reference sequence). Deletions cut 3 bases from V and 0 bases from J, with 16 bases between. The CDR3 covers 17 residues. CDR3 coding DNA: TGTGCCAGCAGCCATCTAGCATGGTTGGGAAGCACAGATACGCAGTATTTT. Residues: CASSHLAWLGSTDTQYF.

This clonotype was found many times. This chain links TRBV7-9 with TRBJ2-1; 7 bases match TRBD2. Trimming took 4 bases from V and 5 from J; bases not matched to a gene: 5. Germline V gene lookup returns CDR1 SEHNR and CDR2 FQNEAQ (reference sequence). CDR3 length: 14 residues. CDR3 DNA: TGTGCCAGCAGCTCCGTCGGGGGGAACAATGAGCAGTTCTTC. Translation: CASSSVGGNNEQFF.

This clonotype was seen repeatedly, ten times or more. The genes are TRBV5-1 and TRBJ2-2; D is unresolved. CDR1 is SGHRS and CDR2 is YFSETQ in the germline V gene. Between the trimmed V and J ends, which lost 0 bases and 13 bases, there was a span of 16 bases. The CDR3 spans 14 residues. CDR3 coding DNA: TGCGCCAGCAGCTTGGAGTCCCAGAAAAACGCGCTGTTTTTT. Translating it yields CASSLESQKNALFF.

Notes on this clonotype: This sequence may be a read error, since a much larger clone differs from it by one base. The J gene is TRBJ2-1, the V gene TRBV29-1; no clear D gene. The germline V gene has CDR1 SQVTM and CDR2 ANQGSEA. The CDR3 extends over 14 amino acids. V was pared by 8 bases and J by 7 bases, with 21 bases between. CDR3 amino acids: CSSLKGDLRNEQFF. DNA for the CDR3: TGCAGCTCCTTGAAGGGCGATCTAAGGAATGAGCAGTTCTTC.

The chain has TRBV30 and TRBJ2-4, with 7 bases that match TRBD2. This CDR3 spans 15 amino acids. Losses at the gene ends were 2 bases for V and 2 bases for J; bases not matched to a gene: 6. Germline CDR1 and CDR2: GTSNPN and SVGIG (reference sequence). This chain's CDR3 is CAWSLREGSKNIQYF. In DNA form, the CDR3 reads TGTGCCTGGAGTCTCAGGGAGGGATCCAAAAACATTCAGTACTTC.

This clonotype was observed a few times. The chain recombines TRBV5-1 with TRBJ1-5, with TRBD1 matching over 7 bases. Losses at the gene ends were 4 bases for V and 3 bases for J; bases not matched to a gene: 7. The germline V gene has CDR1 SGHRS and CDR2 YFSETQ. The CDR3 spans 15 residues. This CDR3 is CASSPQGGYNQPQHF. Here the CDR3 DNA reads TGCGCCAGCAGCCCGCAGGGGGGATACAATCAGCCCCAGCATTTT. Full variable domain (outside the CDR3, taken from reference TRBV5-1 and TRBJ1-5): KAGVTQTPRYLIKTRGQQVTLSCSPISGHRSVSWYQQTPGQGLQFLFEYFSETQRNKGNFPGRFSGRQFSNSRSEMNVSTLELGDSALYLCASSPQGGYNQPQHFGDGTRLSIL.